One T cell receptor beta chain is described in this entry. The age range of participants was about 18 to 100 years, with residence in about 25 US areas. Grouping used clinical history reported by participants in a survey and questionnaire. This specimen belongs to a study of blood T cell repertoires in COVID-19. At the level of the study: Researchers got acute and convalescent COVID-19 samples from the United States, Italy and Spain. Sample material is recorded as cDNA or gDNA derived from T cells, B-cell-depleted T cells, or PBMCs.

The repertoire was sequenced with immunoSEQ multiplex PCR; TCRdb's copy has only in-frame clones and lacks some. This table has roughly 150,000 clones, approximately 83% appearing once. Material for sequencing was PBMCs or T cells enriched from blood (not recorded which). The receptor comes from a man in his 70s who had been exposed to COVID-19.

The chain's CDR3 is CASSFTGVGDTEAFF. The CDR3 region has the DNA TGTGCCAGCAGCTTTACAGGGGTTGGGGACACTGAAGCTTTCTTT. The chain employs TRBV7-9 and TRBJ1-1; 7 nucleotides line up with TRBD1. V shed 3 bases and J 3 bases; nucleotides not matched to a gene: 7. The CDR3 totals 15 residues. The V gene's germline CDR1 is SEHNR and CDR2 FQNEAQ (reference sequence). The full variable domain, with the rest looked up from reference TRBV7-9 and TRBJ1-1, is DTGVSQNPRHKITKRGQNVTFRCDPISEHNRLYWYRQTLGQGPEFLTYFQNEAQLEKSRLLSDRFSAERPKGSFSTLEIQRTEQGDSAMYLCASSFTGVGDTEAFFGQGTRLTVV.